The 5 T cell receptor beta chains presented below share a single source sample, sequenced in a study of blood T cells in healthy people across ages. With a J-beta primer mix and a sample-barcoded 5' primer, a second PCR ran 7 to 11 cycles. Each CDR3 protein is one row after TCRdb ran MiXCR on the 5' RACE reads. The profile covers around 1.5 million distinct CDR3 sequences, with around 35% appearing a single time and 11% taken by the ten largest. The sample was blood. These receptor sequences come from a woman in her twenties or thirties in good health.

The V gene is TRBV20-1, the J gene TRBJ2-3, with 7 bases identical to TRBD2. Germline assignment: CDR1 DFQATT and CDR2 SNEGSKA (reference sequence). The trim removed 2 bases at V and 1 base at J, leaving 15 bases unmatched. CDR3 length equals 18 residues. The CDR3 bases are TGCAGTGCTAGACTACTAGCGAAGCAATCGTCTGGCACAGATACGCAGTATTTT. It translates to CSARLLAKQSSGTDTQYF.

This clonotype was observed a single time. V usage is TRBV18 and J usage is TRBJ1-1; no clear D gene. V was shortened by 2 bases and J by 6 bases, with 10 bases between the two germline ends. Germline V gives CDR1 KGHSH, CDR2 LQKENI. There are 13 residues in the CDR3. CDR3 region: CASSPGVKAEAFF. As DNA, the CDR3 is TGTGCCAGCTCACCAGGGGTGAAGGCTGAAGCTTTCTTT. Full variable domain (outside the CDR3, taken from reference TRBV18 and TRBJ1-1): NAGVMQNPRHLVRRRGQEARLRCSPMKGHSHVYWYRQLPEEGLKFMVYLQKENIIDESGMPKERFSAEFPKEGPSILRIQQVVRGDSAAYFCASSPGVKAEAFFGQGTRLTVV.

The genes are TRBV9 and TRBJ2-1; D is perhaps TRBD1 or TRBD2 (5 bases each). Germline V gene lookup returns CDR1 SGDLS and CDR2 YYNGEE. V lost 4 bases, J lost 7 bases, and 18 bases lay in between. The CDR3 totals 15 residues. This CDR3 is CASSTPAGTGNEQFF. The DNA of the CDR3 is TGTGCCAGCAGCACCCCGGCTGGGACGGGAAATGAGCAGTTCTTC.

The chain carries TRBV18 and TRBJ1-2; D is uncertain. The CDR3 runs to 15 residues. CDR1 KGHSH and CDR2 LQKENI come from the germline V gene. The ends were cut back, 3 bases at V and 8 bases at J, with 19 bases in the middle. This CDR3 is CASSPQTRDLQGYTF. The CDR3 region has the DNA TGTGCCAGCTCACCTCAGACCCGGGATCTACAAGGCTACACCTTC. The whole variable domain, filled in from reference TRBV18 and TRBJ1-2, reads NAGVMQNPRHLVRRRGQEARLRCSPMKGHSHVYWYRQLPEEGLKFMVYLQKENIIDESGMPKERFSAEFPKEGPSILRIQQVVRGDSAAYFCASSPQTRDLQGYTFGSGTRLTVV.

The chain combines TRBV29-1 with TRBJ2-7; D is ambiguous. Trimming stripped 5 bases from V and 0 bases from J, with 8 bases between. From germline, CDR1 is SQVTM and CDR2 ANQGSEA. The CDR3 contains 12 residues. CDR3 in amino acids: CSVRSGSYEQYF. CDR3 bases: TGCAGCGTTAGGTCTGGCTCCTACGAGCAGTACTTC.